These 3 T cell receptor beta chains came from one sample sequenced in a study of blood T cell repertoires in COVID-19. Assay: immunoSEQ multiplex PCR; the TCRdb copy retains only in-frame clones and omits some. The data show about 370,000 clones, approximately 92% seen once. What was sequenced was PBMCs or T cells enriched from blood (not recorded which). These receptors originate from a man aged 18 to 29 who had recovered from COVID-19.

The chain couples TRBV4-1 to TRBJ2-3; 10 bases are shared with TRBD1. CDR3 length equals 15 residues. Germline CDR1 is MGHRA and CDR2 is YSYEKL. Trimming took 5 bases from V and 4 from J; bases not matched to a gene: 6. CDR3 residues: CASSDRQGAPDTQYF. The CDR3 DNA is TGCGCCAGCAGCGATCGACAGGGGGCCCCAGATACGCAGTATTTT.

This clone came up a few times. The rearrangement joins TRBV14 to TRBJ1-2; 9 nucleotides align to TRBD1. This CDR3 is built from 20 residues. Trimming cost V 4 bases and J 7 bases; bases outside gene matches: 25. The germline V gene encodes CDR1 SGHDN and CDR2 FVKESK. CDR3 amino acids: CASSLHPNPIPGQGVGGYTF. CDR3 in DNA: TGTGCCAGCAGCCTACATCCCAATCCTATCCCGGGACAGGGAGTCGGTGGCTACACCTTC.

The rearrangement joins TRBV27 to TRBJ1-5; D remains unclear. Looked up from germline, CDR1 is MNHEY and CDR2 is SMNVEV (reference sequence). V lost 5 bases to trimming and J lost 5 bases, with 4 bases between them. The CDR3 covers 11 residues. In DNA form, the CDR3 reads TGTGCCAGCAGTCCGTATCAGCCCCAGCATTTT. As protein: CASSPYQPQHF.